This TCR beta chain was recovered during a study of Tregs in tolerant kidney transplant recipients. On the study more broadly: Related graft donors supplied nonmyeloablative bone marrow transplants, and mixed chimerism was transient.

Thawed PBMCs were FACS-sorted into unstimulated CD4+CD25+CD127- regulatory T cells, CD4+CD25- non-regulatory cells, CD4 and CD8 cells. Clones were sequenced by immunoSEQ multiplex PCR, and TCRdb holds only the in-frame ones, with some missing. This table has 100,000 to 120,000 clones, around 89% appearing once. CDR3 size: 16 residues. V lost 4 bases and J lost 6, with 20 bases in between. Germline CDR1 and CDR2: SGDLS and YYNGEE. This receptor was identified in a human donor who received a combined kidney and bone marrow transplant. The sequenced sample was CD4+ T cells from blood, obtained before the transplant. V and J are TRBV9 and TRBJ2-1, with D tentatively TRBD2 (6 bases). The CDR3 DNA reads TGTGCCAGCAGCCCCGGGGGACGACTAGTCGGCAATGAGCAGTTCTTC. This translates into CASSPGGRLVGNEQFF.